The 21 T cell receptor beta chains reported below all come from one sample, sequenced in a study of cytomegalovirus exposure and HLA in healthy donors (dated by TCRdb to about 2017). The method behind the library was the immunoSEQ multiplex PCR assay. TCRdb limited this immuneACCESS table to in-frame rearrangements with V and J called. A share of clones is missing; checked studies link under half to unresolved V genes, and the rest is unexplained. Recorded for this sample are about 330,000 clones; around 86% of them occurred a single time. About 0.91% of the sample is in the top ten clones. Material: PBMCs. The receptors stem from a woman between 18 and 29 years old in good health and CMV-seronegative.

The chain employs TRBV6-5 and TRBJ1-4, with 8 nucleotides matching TRBD1. Per germline, CDR1 MNHEY and CDR2 SVGAGI. V lost 7 bases and J lost 3; bases outside the gene matches: 7. The CDR3 is 15 amino acids. This CDR3 is CASNKGQGPNEKLFF. The CDR3 DNA is TGTGCCAGCAATAAAGGACAGGGTCCTAATGAAAAACTGTTTTTT.

V is TRBV29-1 and J is TRBJ2-1, with 10 bases fitting TRBD1. V lost 7 bases, J lost 5 bases, and 5 bases stayed unmatched. CDR1 is SQVTM, CDR2 ANQGSEA, per germline. CDR3 length: 13 residues. DNA of the CDR3: TGCAGCGCCCGGGACAGGGGTCACAATGAGCAGTTCTTC. Translating gives CSARDRGHNEQFF.

The genes are TRBV4-1 and TRBJ2-7; D is unresolved. The CDR3 length is 14 residues. Germline V gene data show CDR1 as MGHRA and CDR2 as YSYEKL. The ends were cut back, 0 bases at V and 6 bases at J, with 12 bases in the middle. CDR3 sequence (DNA): TGCGCCAGCAGCCAAGATCTCCTAGTCTCCGAGCAGTACTTC. Protein product: CASSQDLLVSEQYF.

The genes are TRBV18 and TRBJ1-2; D not certain. The CDR3 contains 14 residues. V gave up 3 bases and J gave up 6 bases, with 14 bases separating them. Germline V CDR1 and CDR2: KGHSH, LQKENI. CDR3 bases: TGTGCCAGCTCACCGTCAGGTTCTCTAAATGGCTACACCTTC. It yields the protein CASSPSGSLNGYTF.

This chain links TRBV6-6 with TRBJ2-7; TRBD2 matches at 9 bases. CDR1 and CDR2 from the germline V gene are MNHNY and SVGAGI (reference sequence). This CDR3 is 14 amino acids long. V lost 6 bases, J lost 7 bases, and 10 bases stayed unmatched. The CDR3 sequence: CASSPLAGVGEQYF. The CDR3 region has the DNA TGTGCCAGCAGCCCCTTAGCGGGAGTAGGAGAGCAGTACTTC.

The chain employs TRBV20-1 and TRBJ2-5, with 8 bases fitting TRBD2. Germline-derived CDR1 and CDR2 are DFQATT and SNEGSKA (reference sequence). The CDR3 totals 11 residues. The DNA for the CDR3 is TGCACCGGGGGGGACGGGGAGACCCAGTACTTC. Translating gives CTGGDGETQYF.

This chain uses TRBV7-6 with TRBJ1-1; D gene ambiguous. V shed 6 bases and J shed 1 base, with 12 bases lying between them. The germline gives CDR1 SGHVS, CDR2 FNYEAQ. This CDR3 has 14 residues. This CDR3 is CASRHRGPNTEAFF. Written as DNA, the CDR3 is TGTGCCAGCAGACATAGAGGGCCGAACACTGAAGCTTTCTTT.

This clone was seen once. The chain carries TRBV7-3 and TRBJ2-1; 11 bases are a match to TRBD2. The CDR3 length is 17 residues. Unmatched junction bases numbered 10, after V lost 4 bases and J lost 5 bases. Germline V CDR1 and CDR2: SGHTA, FQGTGA. This CDR3 is CASSSMGGTSGNNEQFF. The CDR3 nucleotides read TGTGCCAGCAGCTCCATGGGAGGGACTAGCGGAAACAATGAGCAGTTCTTC.

This clone has more than one count but fewer than ten. The chain carries TRBV6-6 and TRBJ2-7; D is perhaps TRBD2 (6 bases). The germline V and J ends were trimmed by 7 bases and 7 bases, with 20 bases remaining between them. There are 14 residues in the CDR3. Germline values: CDR1 MNHNY, CDR2 SVGAGI (reference sequence). Here the CDR3 reads CASTGDFRLWEQYF. The CDR3 coding sequence is TGTGCCAGCACGGGGGACTTCCGCCTTTGGGAGCAGTACTTC.

CDR3 bases: TGTGCCAGCAGCTTAACAGGGCTGGCGCATGAGCAGTTCTTC. This gives the protein CASSLTGLAHEQFF. The chain is built from TRBV5-6 and TRBJ2-1; TRBD1 is a possible D gene (6 bases). The V gene lost 2 bases and the J gene lost 8 bases, with 14 bases spanning the gap. Germline loops: CDR1 SGHDT, CDR2 YYEEEE. The CDR3 is 14 residues long.

The chain carries TRBV4-1 and TRBJ1-2; D not certain. This CDR3 region has 16 residues. Germline CDR1 reads MGHRA; CDR2 reads YSYEKL. Trimming took 2 bases from V and 6 from J, leaving 19 bases between them. CDR3 sequence: CASSQTRDPDRNGYTF. CDR3 coding DNA: TGCGCCAGCAGCCAAACGAGGGATCCCGACCGAAATGGCTACACCTTC.

Here the CDR3 DNA reads TGTGCCAGCAGCGGGGAAAAACTGTTTTTT. Its protein product is CASSGEKLFF. The chain employs TRBV28 and TRBJ1-4; D ambiguous. This CDR3 is built from 10 residues. CDR1 and CDR2 from the germline V gene are MDHEN and SYDVKM. Trimming left V 6 bases short and J 8 bases short, with 4 bases between.

This sequence joins TRBV9 and TRBJ2-5; tentatively, D is TRBD2 (6 bases). This CDR3 has 14 residues. CDR1 and CDR2 from the germline V gene are SGDLS and YYNGEE. Trimming stripped 0 bases from V and 8 bases from J, with 14 bases between. In DNA form, the CDR3 reads TGTGCCAGCAGCGTAGAAGGAGGGGAGAGTACCCAGTACTTC. Its protein is CASSVEGGESTQYF.

The rearrangement links TRBV9 to TRBJ1-1, with TRBD1 matching over 9 bases. V was clipped by 2 bases and J by 2 bases; unmatched bases: 7. The CDR3 runs to 16 residues. Germline loops: CDR1 SGDLS, CDR2 YYNGEE. The CDR3 DNA is TGTGCCAGCAGCGTTACAGGGGGCTCCCCTAACACTGAAGCTTTCTTT. Translation gives CASSVTGGSPNTEAFF.

V usage is TRBV5-6 and J usage is TRBJ2-7; no firm D call. Trimming took off 3 bases at V and 2 bases at J, with 3 bases between the two ends. In germline, CDR1 is SGHDT, CDR2 YYEEEE. This CDR3 is 11 amino acids long. CDR3 loop: CASSSTYEQYF. In DNA, the CDR3 is TGTGCCAGCAGCTCTACCTACGAGCAGTACTTC.

V gene TRBV9 combines with J gene TRBJ1-2; 7 positions match TRBD1. With V trimmed by 3 bases and J by 8 bases, 16 bases remained unmatched. CDR1 and CDR2 from the germline V gene are SGDLS and YYNGEE. This CDR3 has 16 amino acids. For the CDR3, the DNA is TGTGCCAGCAGCGGCGGACAGACAGGGAGCATCGGAGGCTACACCTTC. Its translation: CASSGGQTGSIGGYTF.

The rearrangement uses TRBV25-1 and TRBJ2-7; unclear D gene. Trimming stripped 6 bases from V and 6 bases from J, with 15 bases between. Germline CDR1 reads MGHDK; CDR2 reads SYGVNS. The CDR3 is made up of 13 amino acids. The CDR3 protein is CASSYTLGSEQYF. CDR3 DNA: TGTGCCAGCAGCTATACGCTGGGCAGCGAGCAGTACTTC.

The rearrangement joins TRBV6-5 to TRBJ1-4, with 7 bases aligning to TRBD1. V shed 2 bases and J 5 bases; nucleotides not matched to a gene: 5. The CDR3 consists of 15 residues. The V gene's germline CDR1 is MNHEY and CDR2 SVGAGI. The CDR3 loop reads CASSYLGTENEKLFF. CDR3 nucleotide sequence: TGTGCCAGCAGTTACCTCGGGACAGAAAATGAAAAACTGTTTTTT.

The J gene is TRBJ2-2, the V gene TRBV7-7; 14 bases line up with TRBD2. CDR1 SSHAT and CDR2 FNYEAQ come from the germline V gene (reference sequence). V trimming: 5 bases; J trimming: 7 bases; junction bases outside the gene matches: 6. This CDR3 spans 16 amino acids. The CDR3 coding sequence is TGTGCCAGCAGCAGGGGACTAGCGGGAGTGGACGGGGAGCTGTTTTTT. This encodes CASSRGLAGVDGELFF.

This sequence joins TRBV6-6 and TRBJ1-1; D gene ambiguous. Trimming left V 6 bases short and J 4 bases short, with 12 bases between. The V gene's germline CDR1 is MNHNY and CDR2 SVGAGI (reference sequence). The CDR3 has 13 amino acids. The CDR3 spells CASRLGTSTEAFF. The CDR3 DNA reads as TGTGCCAGCAGACTAGGAACGAGCACTGAAGCTTTCTTT.

This clone was detected a few times. The V call is TRBV7-6, the J call TRBJ2-2, with D unclear. This CDR3 contains 15 residues. Trimming pared 4 bases from V and 3 bases from J, leaving 12 bases between. CDR1 is SGHVS, CDR2 FNYEAQ, per germline. DNA of the CDR3: TGTGCCAGCAGCTCACGATTGGCGGACACCGGGGAGCTGTTTTTT. Translated: CASSSRLADTGELFF.